These 18 T cell receptor beta chains originate from one sample sequenced in a study of OX40 agonist ivuxolimab in advanced cancers. Sequenced by immunoSEQ multiplex PCR; TCRdb stores in-frame clones only, minus some. The sample carries some 48,000 clones, more than 85% recorded once. Sequencing was performed on CD4+ or CD8+ T cells sorted from blood, taken in a trial of the OX40 agonist ivuxolimab. The receptor source for this set is an adult with an advanced solid tumor such as melanoma, head and neck, liver or kidney cancer.

The rearrangement uses TRBV5-4 and TRBJ2-6, with no clear D. V was cut by 0 bases and J by 1 base, with 2 bases left in between. Germline values: CDR1 SGHNT, CDR2 YYREEE (reference sequence). The CDR3 runs to 14 residues. The CDR3 sequence: CASSLASGANVLTF. The CDR3 nucleotides are TGTGCCAGCAGCTTGGCATCTGGGGCCAACGTCCTGACTTTC.

CDR3 sequence (DNA): TGTGCCAGTAGGCCTACTAGCGTGGGTGAGCAGTTCTTC. Translated: CASRPTSVGEQFF. V gene TRBV19 combines with J gene TRBJ2-1, with 7 bases lining up with TRBD2. Germline CDR1 LNHDA, CDR2 SQIVND (reference sequence). Trimming cost V 6 bases and J 9 bases; bases outside gene matches: 8. The CDR3 is made up of 13 amino acids.

The chain is built from TRBV9 and TRBJ2-3, with a tentative D call TRBD2 (5 bases). This CDR3 contains 12 residues. The germline V and J ends were trimmed by 4 bases and 5 bases, with 8 bases remaining between them. Germline CDR1 reads SGDLS; CDR2 reads YYNGEE. The CDR3 DNA sequence: TGTGCCAGCAGCCCTCGGGGAGATACGCAGTATTTT. Amino acids: CASSPRGDTQYF.

The gene calls are TRBV18 and TRBJ2-2; 10 bases line up with TRBD2. Germline V CDR1 and CDR2: KGHSH, LQKENI. V gave up 2 bases and J gave up 6 bases; unmatched junction bases: 6. This CDR3 is 16 amino acids long. For the CDR3, the DNA is TGTGCCAGCTCACCAAGGCTAGCGGGGGATGCCGGGGAGCTGTTTTTT. Encoded protein: CASSPRLAGDAGELFF.

V usage is TRBV15 and J usage is TRBJ2-7, with D possibly being TRBD1 (6 bases). Deletions cut 5 bases from V and 0 bases from J, with 14 bases between. Germline loops: CDR1 LNHNV, CDR2 YYDKDF (reference sequence). This CDR3 contains 15 residues. The CDR3 region has the DNA TGTGCCACCAGCCTAGACAGGTTCTCCTCCTACGAGCAGTACTTC. Its translation is CATSLDRFSSYEQYF.

Judged by abundance, this clone is medium-sized. The chain couples TRBV19 to TRBJ1-2; D is possibly TRBD1 (5 bases). The V gene lost 5 bases and the J gene lost 5 bases, with 15 bases spanning the gap. The V gene's germline CDR1 is LNHDA and CDR2 SQIVND (reference sequence). The CDR3 covers 14 residues. This chain's CDR3 is CASSPYMEGYGYTF. In nucleotides, the CDR3 is TGTGCCAGTAGTCCGTATATGGAGGGGTATGGCTACACCTTC. The complete variable domain, with remaining parts taken from reference TRBV19 and TRBJ1-2, reads DGGITQSPKYLFRKEGQNVTLSCEQNLNHDAMYWYRQDPGQGLRLIYYSQIVNDFQKGDIAEGYSVSREKKESFPLTVTSAQKNPTAFYLCASSPYMEGYGYTFGSGTRLTVV.

The J gene is TRBJ1-2, the V gene TRBV6-5, with TRBD1 identical over 8 bases. V lost 0 bases to trimming and J lost 4 bases; unmatched junction nucleotides: 4. In germline, CDR1 is MNHEY, CDR2 SVGAGI. The CDR3 totals 15 residues. The CDR3 DNA reads as TGTGCCAGCAGTTACTCGCGCGGACAGGGCTATGGCTACACCTTC. This sequence encodes CASSYSRGQGYGYTF.

The chain couples TRBV5-3 to TRBJ1-4, with D maybe TRBD1 (6 bases). TRBV5-3 is marked as an open reading frame, function uncertain. This CDR3 contains 16 residues. Trimming left V 5 bases short and J 0 bases short, with 14 bases between. In nucleotides, the CDR3 is TGTGCCAGAAGAGCTACAAAGGGGGCAACTAATGAAAAACTGTTTTTT. Translated: CARRATKGATNEKLFF.

The CDR3 DNA sequence: TGTGCCAGCAGTTTATTTGCGGGCCCCACCTACGAGCAGTACTTC. Translation: CASSLFAGPTYEQYF. The chain recombines TRBV6-5 with TRBJ2-7, with D perhaps TRBD2 (5 bases). Germline V gene data show CDR1 as MNHEY and CDR2 as SVGAGI. The V end lost 4 bases, the J end lost 2 bases, and 15 bases lay between the germline ends. The CDR3 spans 15 residues.

The rearrangement links TRBV19 to TRBJ1-5, with D maybe TRBD1 (6 bases). Germline CDR1 is LNHDA and CDR2 is SQIVND (reference sequence). The CDR3 has 16 amino acids. Trimming cost V 3 bases and J 7 bases, with 19 bases left between them. The chain's CDR3 is CASSMDLQGRGQPQHF. CDR3 in DNA: TGTGCCAGTAGTATGGACCTACAGGGTAGGGGACAGCCCCAGCATTTT.

This clone came up a few times. This chain uses TRBV19 with TRBJ1-2; unclear D gene. V lost 0 bases and J 1 base, leaving 9 bases between the germline ends. Per germline, CDR1 LNHDA and CDR2 SQIVND (reference sequence). There are 15 residues in the CDR3. CDR3 protein: CASSIDQKFNYGYTF. The CDR3 DNA sequence: TGTGCCAGTAGTATAGATCAGAAGTTTAACTATGGCTACACCTTC.

This chain joins TRBV10-3 and TRBJ2-7, with D unclear. Germline lookup yields CDR1 ENHRY and CDR2 SYGVKD. The V end lost 2 bases, the J end lost 0 bases, and 5 bases lay between the germline ends. This CDR3 has 13 amino acids. Written as DNA, the CDR3 is TGTGCCATCAGTGAGACAAACTCCTACGAGCAGTACTTC. Translated, it gives CAISETNSYEQYF.

The rearrangement joins TRBV2 to TRBJ1-2, with D perhaps matching TRBD1 (6 bases). With 7 bases removed from V and 4 bases from J, the gap between germline ends came to 16 bases. CDR1 SNHLY and CDR2 FYNNEI come from the germline V gene. The CDR3 spans 14 residues. The chain's CDR3 is CASKSQGMTYGYTF. The CDR3 DNA is TGTGCCAGCAAATCCCAGGGGATGACCTATGGCTACACCTTC.

The CDR3 spells CASSPRTEGNTEAFF. In nucleotides, the CDR3 is TGTGCCAGCAGTCCCCGGACAGAAGGGAACACTGAAGCTTTCTTT. V gene TRBV27 combines with J gene TRBJ1-1; D is perhaps TRBD1 (6 bases). The length of the CDR3 is 15 residues. V lost 5 bases and J lost 1, with 14 bases in between. From germline, CDR1 is MNHEY and CDR2 SMNVEV (reference sequence).

This clone was counted a single time. This chain joins TRBV18 and TRBJ1-6; D might be TRBD1 (6 bases). Trimming pared 5 bases from V and 5 bases from J, leaving 13 bases between. There are 15 residues in the CDR3. The germline CDR1 and CDR2 sequences are KGHSH and LQKENI. The chain's CDR3 is CASSRRQADNSPLHF. The CDR3 coding sequence is TGTGCCAGCTCAAGGCGACAGGCGGATAATTCACCCCTCCACTTT.

In its sample, this clone was seen once. V and J are TRBV6-6 and TRBJ2-1, with TRBD2 as a possible D gene (7 bases). The germline gives CDR1 MNHNY, CDR2 SVGAGI (reference sequence). CDR3 length: 14 amino acids. The V and J ends lost 2 bases and 7 bases respectively, with 12 bases between them. The CDR3 loop reads CASSYRGRENEQFF. For the CDR3, the DNA is TGTGCCAGCAGTTACCGGGGGCGGGAGAATGAGCAGTTCTTC.

The chain has TRBV7-9 and TRBJ1-3, with no clear D. The length of the CDR3 is 13 residues. V lost 5 bases to trimming and J lost 3 bases, with 8 bases between them. CDR1 is SEHNR and CDR2 is FQNEAQ in the germline V gene (reference sequence). The DNA of the CDR3 is TGTGCCAGCAGCCTTGGTCTTGGAAACACCATATATTTT. Its protein product is CASSLGLGNTIYF. The variable domain in full, with the rest retrieved from reference TRBV7-9 and TRBJ1-3, is DTGVSQNPRHKITKRGQNVTFRCDPISEHNRLYWYRQTLGQGPEFLTYFQNEAQLEKSRLLSDRFSAERPKGSFSTLEIQRTEQGDSAMYLCASSLGLGNTIYFGEGSWLTVV.

The chain has TRBV5-1 and TRBJ2-7; 8 nucleotides align to TRBD2. Germline V lookup: CDR1 SGHRS, CDR2 YFSETQ. This CDR3 contains 16 residues. The ends lost 4 bases at V and 2 bases at J; junction bases unmatched: 11. The CDR3 sequence: CASSRGESGGAYEQYF. CDR3 in DNA: TGCGCCAGCAGCCGCGGCGAGAGCGGGGGAGCCTACGAGCAGTACTTC.